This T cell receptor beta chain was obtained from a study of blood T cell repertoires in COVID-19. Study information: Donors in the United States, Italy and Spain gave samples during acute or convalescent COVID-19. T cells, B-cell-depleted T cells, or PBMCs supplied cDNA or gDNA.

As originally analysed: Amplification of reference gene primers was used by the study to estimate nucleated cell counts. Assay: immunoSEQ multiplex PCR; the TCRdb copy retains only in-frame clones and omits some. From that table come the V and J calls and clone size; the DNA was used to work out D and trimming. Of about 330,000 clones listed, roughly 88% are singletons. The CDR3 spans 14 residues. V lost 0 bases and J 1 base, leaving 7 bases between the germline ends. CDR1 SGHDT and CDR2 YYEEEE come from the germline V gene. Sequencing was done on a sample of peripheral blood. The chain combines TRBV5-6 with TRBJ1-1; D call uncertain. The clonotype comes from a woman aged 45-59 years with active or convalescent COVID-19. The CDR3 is CASSLGVRNTEAFF. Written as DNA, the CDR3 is TGTGCCAGCAGCTTGGGTGTTCGGAACACTGAAGCTTTCTTT. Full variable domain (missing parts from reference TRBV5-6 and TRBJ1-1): DAGVTQSPTHLIKTRGQQVTLRCSPKSGHDTVSWYQQALGQGPQFIFQYYEEEERQRGNFPDRFSGHQFPNYSSELNVNALLLGDSALYLCASSLGVRNTEAFFGQGTRLTVV.